This T cell receptor beta chain was captured in a study of glioma-infiltrating T cells. Findings and limits, study-wide: Non-neoplastic patients had below-expected tissue-blood divergence, while all gliomas exceeded expectation. Tissue and blood shared very few CDR3 sequences.

This clonotype came up once. As yet, its antigen is unknown. Amplification of TCR alpha and beta CDR3 regions from RNA used iRepertoire nested multiplex PCR. Tissue mRNA or PBMC total RNA, about 90-400 ng, went into one-step reverse transcription and amplification. TCRdb re-analysed the multiplex PCR reads in MiXCR, keeping a single row per CDR3 protein. The sample records about 190,000 distinct CDR3 sequences, 25% to 35% being singletons. Trimming removed 0 bases from V and 2 bases from J, with 5 bases in between. The CDR3 loop spans 13 amino acids. Germline values: CDR1 SGHRS, CDR2 YFSETQ. This rearrangement joins TRBV5-1 to TRBJ2-5; D ambiguous. This receptor was taken from a human donor with low-grade glioma or glioblastoma, undergoing nonglioma brain surgery, or in good health (not recorded which). Input material: glioma tissue, nonneoplastic brain tissue, or PBMCs (not recorded which). CDR3 nucleotide sequence: TGCGCCAGCAGCTTGGTACAGCAAGAGACCCAGTACTTC. Amino acids: CASSLVQQETQYF. Based on the CDR3 plus reference TRBV5-1 and TRBJ2-5, the full variable domain is KAGVTQTPRYLIKTRGQQVTLSCSPISGHRSVSWYQQTPGQGLQFLFEYFSETQRNKGNFPGRFSGRQFSNSRSEMNVSTLELGDSALYLCASSLVQQETQYFGPGTRLLVL.